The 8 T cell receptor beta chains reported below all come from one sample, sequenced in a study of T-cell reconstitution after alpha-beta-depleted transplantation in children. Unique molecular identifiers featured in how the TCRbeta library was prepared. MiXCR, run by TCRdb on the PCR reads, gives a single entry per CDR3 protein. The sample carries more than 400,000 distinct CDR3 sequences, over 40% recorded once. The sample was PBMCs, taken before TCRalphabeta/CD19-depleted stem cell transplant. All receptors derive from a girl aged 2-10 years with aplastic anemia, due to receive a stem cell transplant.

Here the CDR3 DNA reads TGTGCCAGCAGCTTATCTTGGGGGAAGGGGACCGGGGAGCTGTTTTTT. Translated, it gives CASSLSWGKGTGELFF. The rearrangement joins TRBV11-3 to TRBJ2-2; D is perhaps TRBD1 or TRBD2 (5 bases each). Trimming cost V 2 bases and J 5 bases, with 15 bases left between them. The CDR3 covers 16 residues. CDR1 and CDR2 (germline): SGHNT, YENEEA.

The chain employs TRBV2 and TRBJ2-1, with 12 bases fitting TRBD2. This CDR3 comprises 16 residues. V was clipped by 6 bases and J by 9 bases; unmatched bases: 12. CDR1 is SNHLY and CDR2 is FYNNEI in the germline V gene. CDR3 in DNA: TGTGCCAGCAGAGCGACCGAGACTAGCGGGAGAGGTGAGCAGTTCTTC. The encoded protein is CASRATETSGRGEQFF.

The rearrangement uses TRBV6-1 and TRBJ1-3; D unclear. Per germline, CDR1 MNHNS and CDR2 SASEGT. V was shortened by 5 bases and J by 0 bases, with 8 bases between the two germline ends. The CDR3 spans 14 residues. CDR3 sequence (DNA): TGTGCCAGCAGTCCAGCCCACTCTGGAAACACCATATATTTT. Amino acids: CASSPAHSGNTIYF.

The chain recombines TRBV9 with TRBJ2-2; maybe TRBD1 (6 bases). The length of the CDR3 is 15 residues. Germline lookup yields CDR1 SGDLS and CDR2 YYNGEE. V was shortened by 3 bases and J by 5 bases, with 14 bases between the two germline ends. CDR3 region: CASSARQVPTGELFF. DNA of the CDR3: TGTGCCAGCAGCGCGAGACAGGTGCCAACCGGGGAGCTGTTTTTT.

CDR3 nucleotides: TGCAGCGTTAAGGGGCGCGACATTCAGTACTTC. Amino acids: CSVKGRDIQYF. This chain links TRBV29-1 with TRBJ2-4, with D perhaps matching TRBD1 (5 bases). Germline CDR1 reads SQVTM; CDR2 reads ANQGSEA. Deletions cut 5 bases from V and 8 bases from J, with 10 bases between. The CDR3 contains 11 residues. Drawing the rest from reference TRBV29-1 and TRBJ2-4, the complete variable domain is SAVISQKPSRDICQRGTSLTIQCQVDSQVTMMFWYRQQPGQSLTLIATANQGSEATYESGFVIDKFPISRPNLTFSTLTVSNMSPEDSSIYLCSVKGRDIQYFGAGTRLSVL.

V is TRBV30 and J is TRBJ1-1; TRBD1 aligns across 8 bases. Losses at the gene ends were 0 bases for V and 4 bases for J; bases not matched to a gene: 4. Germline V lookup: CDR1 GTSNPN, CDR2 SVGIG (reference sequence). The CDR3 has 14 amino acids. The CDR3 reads CAWSVDRGGTEAFF. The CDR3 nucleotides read TGTGCCTGGAGTGTAGACAGGGGAGGCACTGAAGCTTTCTTT. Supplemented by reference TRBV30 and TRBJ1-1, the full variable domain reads SQTIHQWPATLVQPVGSPLSLECTVEGTSNPNLYWYRQAAGRGLQLLFYSVGIGQISSEVPQNLSASRPQDRQFILSSKKLLLSDSGFYLCAWSVDRGGTEAFFGQGTRLTVV.

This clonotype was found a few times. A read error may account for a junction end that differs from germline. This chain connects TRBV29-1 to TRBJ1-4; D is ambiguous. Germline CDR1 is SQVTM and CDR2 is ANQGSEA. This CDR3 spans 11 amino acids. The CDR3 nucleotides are TGCAGCGTTGAAGCCCCGGATGGCAATCTTTTT. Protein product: CSVEAPDGNLF.

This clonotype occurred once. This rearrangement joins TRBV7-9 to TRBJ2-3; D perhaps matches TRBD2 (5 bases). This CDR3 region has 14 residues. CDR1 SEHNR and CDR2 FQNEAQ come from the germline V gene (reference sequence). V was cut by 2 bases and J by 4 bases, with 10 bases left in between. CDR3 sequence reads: CASSLSVASDTQYF. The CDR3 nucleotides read TGTGCCAGCAGCTTATCCGTAGCGTCAGATACGCAGTATTTT.